Listed below are T cell receptor beta chains from one sample, sequenced in a study of blood T cell repertoires in COVID-19. Profiling relied on immunoSEQ multiplex PCR, and the TCRdb table lists in-frame clones only, not all of them. The repertoire holds about 190,000 clones, with around 80% as singletons. The material sequenced was peripheral blood. The receptors were sampled from an elderly woman with COVID-19, enrolled during active disease. CDR3s include the opening cysteine and the closing phenylalanine or tryptophan. The order of the fields is J gene, V gene, clone size, D gene, CDR3 protein, CDR3 DNA. D genes are given only for firm matches. Expanded clones get a size class; other rows say once, few or many, or leave the size out.

>TRBJ2-5|TRBV1|.|.
CTSSHRLAGIRETQYF
TGCACCAGCAGCCACCGACTAGCGGGGATAAGAGAGACCCAGTACTTC
>TRBJ2-7|TRBV10-3|.|TRBD1
CAISEDTGANYEQYF
TGTGCCATCAGTGAGGATACAGGGGCGAACTACGAGCAGTACTTC
>TRBJ2-5|TRBV27|.|TRBD2
CASSWVAGGNKETQYF
TGTGCCAGCAGTTGGGTAGCGGGAGGTAACAAAGAGACCCAGTACTTC
>TRBJ1-4|TRBV2|.|TRBD1
CASSYNRGTNEKLFF
TGTGCCAGCAGTTATAACAGGGGAACTAATGAAAAACTGTTTTTT
>TRBJ1-1|TRBV19|.|.
CASSIDAGTGGTEAFF
TGTGCCAGTAGTATAGATGCGGGGACGGGGGGGACTGAAGCTTTCTTT
>TRBJ2-2|TRBV6-1|few|TRBD1
CASSERGLWAGELFF
TGTGCCAGCAGTGAAAGGGGGCTTTGGGCCGGGGAGCTGTTTTTT
>TRBJ2-2|TRBV18|few|TRBD1
CASSPSVGQGGGELFF
TGTGCCAGCTCACCATCAGTCGGACAGGGTGGCGGGGAGCTGTTTTTT
>TRBJ1-1|TRBV5-6|.|.
CASSRRLNTEAFF
TGTGCCAGCAGTCGGCGGCTGAACACTGAAGCTTTCTTT
>TRBJ2-5|TRBV7-9|.|TRBD1
CASSSGQEQETQYF
TGTGCCAGCAGCTCCGGACAGGAACAAGAGACCCAGTACTTC
>TRBJ2-3|TRBV7-8|.|.
CASSLLRGLPDTQYF
TGTGCCAGCAGCTTACTCCGGGGACTTCCAGATACGCAGTATTTT
>TRBJ2-7|TRBV15|.|TRBD2
CATSREDAGVEQYF
TGTGCCACCAGCAGGGAAGATGCGGGGGTCGAGCAGTACTTC
>TRBJ1-2|TRBV10-2|.|.
CASSESRGRDYGYTF
TGCGCCAGCAGTGAGTCTAGGGGAAGAGACTATGGCTACACCTTC
>TRBJ1-2|TRBV5-1|few|TRBD1
CASTRTGAMDYGYTF
TGCGCCAGCACCAGGACAGGGGCGATGGACTATGGCTACACCTTC
>TRBJ1-6|TRBV28|.|.
CASTVSPSPLHF
TGTGCCAGCACGGTCTCCCCCTCACCCCTCCACTTT
>TRBJ1-1|TRBV6-6|.|.
CASSPQGVETEAFF
TGTGCCAGCAGTCCTCAAGGGGTGGAAACTGAAGCTTTCTTT
>TRBJ1-1|TRBV6-6|.|TRBD1
CASSYSGTGDEAFF
TGTGCCAGCAGTTACTCTGGGACAGGGGATGAAGCTTTCTTT
>TRBJ2-1|TRBV19|.|TRBD2
CASSRLVLAGGRGEQFF
TGTGCCAGCTCGCGACTAGTACTAGCGGGAGGTAGGGGTGAGCAGTTCTTC
>TRBJ2-5|TRBV5-3|.|TRBD2
CARSETSGGGRVKTQYF
TGTGCCAGAAGCGAGACTAGCGGGGGGGGACGCGTGAAGACCCAGTACTTC
>TRBJ1-1|TRBV28|.|TRBD1
CASSLGGTVTEAFF
TGTGCCAGCTCACTAGGGGGGACAGTCACTGAAGCTTTCTTT
>TRBJ2-1|TRBV18|.|.
CASSPLGGSKYEQFF
TGTGCCAGCTCACCCCTTGGAGGGAGTAAGTATGAGCAGTTCTTC
>TRBJ1-5|TRBV6-2/TRBV6-3|.|TRBD1
CASSKGTGGPNQPQHF
TGTGCCAGCAGTAAGGGGACAGGGGGCCCGAATCAGCCCCAGCATTTT
>TRBJ2-5|TRBV5-8|.|.
CASTPQGIETQYF
TGTGCCAGCACCCCTCAGGGGATTGAGACCCAGTACTTC
>TRBJ2-5|TRBV5-1|.|.
CASSLLGQQETQYF
TGCGCCAGCAGCTTGTTGGGGCAACAAGAGACCCAGTACTTC
>TRBJ2-1|TRBV9|.|.
CASSARTQYTEQFF
TGTGCCAGCAGCGCCCGTACCCAATACACTGAGCAGTTCTTC
>TRBJ1-2|TRBV7-2|.|TRBD1
CASSTYRGRFYGYTF
TGTGCCAGCAGCACCTACAGGGGGCGCTTCTATGGCTACACCTTC
>TRBJ1-3|TRBV7-9|.|TRBD1
CASSSVQGIGNTIYF
TGTGCCAGCAGCTCTGTACAGGGGATTGGAAACACCATATATTTT
>TRBJ2-7|TRBV28|.|.
CASSFPAGGLSYEQYF
TGTGCCAGCAGTTTCCCCGCCGGGGGGCTTTCCTACGAGCAGTACTTC
>TRBJ2-1|TRBV6-2/TRBV6-3|.|.
CASSYGPAGEQFF
TGTGCCAGCAGTTATGGTCCCGCAGGTGAGCAGTTCTTC
>TRBJ2-2|TRBV6-2/TRBV6-3|.|TRBD2
CASSSLAGGTNTGELFF
TGTGCCAGCAGTTCCTTAGCGGGGGGCACGAACACCGGGGAGCTGTTTTTT
>TRBJ1-1|TRBV5-1|.|.
CASSLWGPGVGTEAFF
TGCGCCAGCAGCTTGTGGGGCCCAGGGGTGGGGACTGAAGCTTTCTTT
>TRBJ2-3|TRBV5-1|.|.
CASSSDYRGPTDTQYF
TGCGCCAGCAGCTCGGACTACCGAGGCCCCACAGATACGCAGTATTTT